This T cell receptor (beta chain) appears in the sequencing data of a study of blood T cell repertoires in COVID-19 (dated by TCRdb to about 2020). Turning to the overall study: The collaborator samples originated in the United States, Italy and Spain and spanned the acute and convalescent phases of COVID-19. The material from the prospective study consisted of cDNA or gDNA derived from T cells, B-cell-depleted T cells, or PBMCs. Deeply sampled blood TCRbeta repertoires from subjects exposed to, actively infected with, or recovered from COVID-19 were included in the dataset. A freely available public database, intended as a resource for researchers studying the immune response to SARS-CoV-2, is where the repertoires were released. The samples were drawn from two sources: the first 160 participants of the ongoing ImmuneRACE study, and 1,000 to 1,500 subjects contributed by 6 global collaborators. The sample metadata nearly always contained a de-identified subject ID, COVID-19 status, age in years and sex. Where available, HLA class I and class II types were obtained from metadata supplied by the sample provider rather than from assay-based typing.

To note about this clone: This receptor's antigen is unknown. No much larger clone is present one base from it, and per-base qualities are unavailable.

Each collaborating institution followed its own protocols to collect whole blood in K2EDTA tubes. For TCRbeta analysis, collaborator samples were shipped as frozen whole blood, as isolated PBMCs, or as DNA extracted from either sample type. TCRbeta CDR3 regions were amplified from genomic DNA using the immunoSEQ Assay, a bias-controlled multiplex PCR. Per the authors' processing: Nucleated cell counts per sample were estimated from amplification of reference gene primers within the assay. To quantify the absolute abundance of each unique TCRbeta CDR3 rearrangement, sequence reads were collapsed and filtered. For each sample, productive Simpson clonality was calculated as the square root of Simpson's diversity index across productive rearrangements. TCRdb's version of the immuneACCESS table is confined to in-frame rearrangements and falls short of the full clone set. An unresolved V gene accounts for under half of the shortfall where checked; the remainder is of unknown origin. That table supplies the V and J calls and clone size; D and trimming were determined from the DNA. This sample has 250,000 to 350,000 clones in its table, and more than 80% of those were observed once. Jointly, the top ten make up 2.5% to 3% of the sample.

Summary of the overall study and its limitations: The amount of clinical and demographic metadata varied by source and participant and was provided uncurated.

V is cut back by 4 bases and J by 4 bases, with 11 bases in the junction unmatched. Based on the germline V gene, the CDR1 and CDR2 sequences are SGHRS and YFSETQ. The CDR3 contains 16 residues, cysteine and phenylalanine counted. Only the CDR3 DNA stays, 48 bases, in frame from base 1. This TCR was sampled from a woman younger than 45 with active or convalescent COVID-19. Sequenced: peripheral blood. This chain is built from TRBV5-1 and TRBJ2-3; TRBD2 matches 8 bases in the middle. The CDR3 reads CASSPPTGGPADTQYF. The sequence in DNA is TGCGCCAGCAGCCCTCCCACGGGGGGGCCCGCAGATACGCAGTATTTT.